These 21 T cell receptor beta chains originate from one sample sequenced in a study of T cell changes during pregnancy in multiple sclerosis. Profiled with immunoSEQ multiplex PCR; TCRdb holds only in-frame clones, not every one. The data hold tens of thousands of clones, with 80% to 90% observed a single time. Here the sequenced sample was CD8+ T cells from peripheral blood mononuclear cells, taken in the second trimester of pregnancy. The source is a female donor with multiple sclerosis, enrolled in a pregnancy study.

Concerning this clone itself: Distinct nucleotide sequences in the sample also encode this CDR3. The rearrangement joins TRBV27 to TRBJ2-1; no reliable D call. Trimming stripped 4 bases from V and 8 bases from J, with 6 bases between. CDR3 length equals 11 residues. CDR1 MNHEY and CDR2 SMNVEV come from the germline V gene (reference sequence). The CDR3 sequence: CASSSFDEQFF. CDR3 coding DNA: TGTGCCAGCAGTTCTTTCGATGAGCAGTTCTTC.

V gene TRBV27 combines with J gene TRBJ2-3; no firm D call. V was clipped by 7 bases and J by 6 bases, with 8 bases between them. Germline V CDR1 and CDR2: MNHEY, SMNVEV (reference sequence). This CDR3 is built from 11 residues. This CDR3 reads CASTSRDTQYF. As DNA, the CDR3 is TGTGCCAGCACCTCGCGGGATACGCAGTATTTT.

J is TRBJ2-1 and V is TRBV9, with 12 nucleotides matching TRBD2. Per the germline V gene, CDR1 is SGDLS and CDR2 is YYNGEE. V dropped 0 bases and J dropped 2; count of bases not matched to a gene: 9. The CDR3 length is 19 residues. This chain's CDR3 is CASSVGRLAGGPPYNEQFF. The DNA of the CDR3 is TGTGCCAGCAGCGTAGGTCGGCTAGCGGGAGGGCCGCCCTACAATGAGCAGTTCTTC. Full variable domain (missing parts from reference TRBV9 and TRBJ2-1): DSGVTQTPKHLITATGQRVTLRCSPRSGDLSVYWYQQSLDQGLQFLIQYYNGEERAKGNILERFSAQQFPDLHSELNLSSLELGDSALYFCASSVGRLAGGPPYNEQFFGPGTRLTVL.

The chain uses TRBV6-5 and TRBJ2-3; 10 positions match TRBD2. The CDR3 runs to 15 residues. Germline V gives CDR1 MNHEY, CDR2 SVGAGI. After removal of 5 bases from V and 4 bases from J, the junction contained 6 bases not matched to a gene. CDR3 region: CASSPLAGDSDTQYF. In DNA, the CDR3 is TGTGCCAGCAGTCCTCTAGCGGGGGATTCAGATACGCAGTATTTT.

V usage is TRBV2 and J usage is TRBJ2-7; no definite D call. The V end lost 2 bases, the J end lost 5 bases, and 10 bases lay between the germline ends. The germline gives CDR1 SNHLY, CDR2 FYNNEI. There are 13 residues in the CDR3. CDR3 DNA sequence: TGTGCCAGCAGTGAACTAGTTGTCGACGAGCAGTACTTC. Amino acid sequence: CASSELVVDEQYF.

The chain has TRBV27 and TRBJ2-7; the D gene is possibly TRBD2 (5 bases). This CDR3 contains 14 residues. Germline CDR1 and CDR2: MNHEY and SMNVEV (reference sequence). Trimming shortened V by 6 bases and J by 1 base, and 13 bases separated the two germline ends. This CDR3 is CASSPDGVSYEQYF. The CDR3 DNA follows: TGTGCCAGCAGCCCGGACGGGGTATCCTACGAGCAGTACTTC.

This rearrangement joins TRBV30 to TRBJ2-2; 10 nucleotides align to TRBD2. The CDR3 consists of 14 residues. Germline CDR1 GTSNPN, CDR2 SVGIG (reference sequence). V lost 5 bases and J lost 7; bases outside the gene matches: 7. As DNA, the CDR3 is TGTGCCTGGGAAGCGGGGGGGTTTGGCGGGGAGCTGTTTTTT. Protein product: CAWEAGGFGGELFF.

V and J are TRBV14 and TRBJ1-5; D not certain. Germline V gene lookup returns CDR1 SGHDN and CDR2 FVKESK. This CDR3 is built from 13 residues. With 1 base removed from V and 11 bases from J, the gap between germline ends came to 12 bases. DNA of the CDR3: TGTGCCAGCAGCCAAGCCCCACCCCAGGCCCAGCATTTT. This gives the protein CASSQAPPQAQHF.

The chain carries TRBV30 and TRBJ2-2; the match to TRBD1 covers 9 bases. This CDR3 is built from 15 residues. V trimming: 2 bases; J trimming: 6 bases; junction bases outside the gene matches: 7. From germline, CDR1 is GTSNPN and CDR2 SVGIG (reference sequence). CDR3 sequence: CAWSFRDRDAGELFF. DNA of the CDR3: TGTGCCTGGAGTTTCCGGGACAGGGATGCCGGGGAGCTGTTTTTT.

This clone was recorded once. The CDR3 region has the DNA TGTGCCAGCAGCCCCACAGGGATGGACACCGGGGAGCTGTTTTTT. Its translation is CASSPTGMDTGELFF. The chain joins TRBV6-1 to TRBJ2-2; weak D call: TRBD1 (6 bases). Germline V gene data show CDR1 as MNHNS and CDR2 as SASEGT. The CDR3 extends over 15 amino acids. V lost 6 bases, J lost 3 bases, and 14 bases lay in between.

This clone came up once. The chain carries TRBV27 and TRBJ1-2, with D hard to call. The CDR3 consists of 15 residues. Trimming removed 3 bases from V and 4 bases from J, with 15 bases in between. CDR1 and CDR2 (germline): MNHEY, SMNVEV (reference sequence). CDR3 coding DNA: TGTGCCAGCAGTTTCCCAGGCAGAACTTCCTATGGCTACACCTTC. It yields the protein CASSFPGRTSYGYTF.

V is TRBV27 and J is TRBJ2-2; a weak D match, TRBD1 (5 bases). The CDR3 covers 11 residues. CDR1 is MNHEY and CDR2 is SMNVEV in the germline V gene (reference sequence). With 7 bases removed from V and 5 bases from J, the gap between germline ends came to 5 bases. The CDR3 here is CASTGTGELFF. The CDR3 DNA reads TGTGCCAGCACAGGGACCGGGGAGCTGTTTTTT.

CDR3 in DNA: TGTGCCAGCGCAGGGATCAGGGACTTAGAGGTGAATTCACCCCTCCACTTT. Protein sequence: CASAGIRDLEVNSPLHF. This chain joins TRBV9 and TRBJ1-6; possible D gene TRBD1, 5 bases. Germline assignment: CDR1 SGDLS and CDR2 YYNGEE. This CDR3 contains 17 residues. The germline V and J ends were trimmed by 7 bases and 7 bases, with 24 bases remaining between them. Looking up the rest from reference TRBV9 and TRBJ1-6 gives the full variable domain: DSGVTQTPKHLITATGQRVTLRCSPRSGDLSVYWYQQSLDQGLQFLIQYYNGEERAKGNILERFSAQQFPDLHSELNLSSLELGDSALYFCASAGIRDLEVNSPLHFGNGTRLTVT.

The J gene is TRBJ2-1, the V gene TRBV7-9, with TRBD2 matching over 7 bases. The J segment lost 6 bases and the V segment lost 4 bases, leaving 6 bases of the junction unmatched. Germline lookup yields CDR1 SEHNR and CDR2 FQNEAQ (reference sequence). There are 14 residues in the CDR3. The DNA of the CDR3 is TGTGCCAGCAGCTCTGGACTAGGGGCCAATGAGCAGTTCTTC. Translated: CASSSGLGANEQFF.

The chain combines TRBV28 with TRBJ2-7; a weak D match, TRBD1 (6 bases). The length of the CDR3 is 13 residues. Per germline, CDR1 MDHEN and CDR2 SYDVKM. Trimming took off 3 bases at V and 1 base at J, with 7 bases between the two ends. The CDR3: CASSFQGSYEQYF. CDR3 sequence (DNA): TGTGCCAGCAGTTTTCAGGGGTCCTACGAGCAGTACTTC.

This chain links TRBV27 with TRBJ1-1; the D is unclear. Germline V lookup: CDR1 MNHEY, CDR2 SMNVEV (reference sequence). The CDR3 contains 13 residues. V was pared by 3 bases and J by 5 bases, with 10 bases between. The CDR3 nucleotides are TGTGCCAGCAGTTTCCAGTTTTTGACTGAAGCTTTCTTT. It yields the protein CASSFQFLTEAFF.

J is TRBJ2-6 and V is TRBV21-1; the table calls TRBD2, which could not be checked here. TRBV21-1 is termed a pseudogene. This CDR3 region has 20 residues. The CDR3 coding sequence is TGTGCCAGCAGCAAAGCGGTACTAGCGGGAGAGGCGGCTGGGGCCAACGTCCTGACTTTC. Protein product: CASSKAVLAGEAAGANVLTF.

The chain combines TRBV28 with TRBJ2-7; tentatively, D is TRBD1 (6 bases). CDR3 length: 13 residues. V was cut by 3 bases and J by 7 bases, with 13 bases left in between. CDR1 and CDR2 from the germline V gene are MDHEN and SYDVKM. The CDR3 here is CASSFEATGEQYF. CDR3 nucleotide sequence: TGTGCCAGCAGTTTCGAGGCTACAGGGGAGCAGTACTTC.

The chain employs TRBV6-6 and TRBJ1-1, with D unclear. The CDR3 loop spans 12 amino acids. Germline V gene sequence: CDR1 MNHNY, CDR2 SVGAGI (reference sequence). Trimming took 6 bases from V and 2 from J, leaving 7 bases between them. CDR3: CASRTENTEAFF. CDR3 in DNA: TGTGCCAGCAGAACAGAAAACACTGAAGCTTTCTTT.

The chain couples TRBV7-9 to TRBJ2-7; D unclear. This CDR3 is built from 14 residues. Trimming took 6 bases from V and 0 from J, leaving 12 bases between them. Germline CDR1 SEHNR, CDR2 FQNEAQ (reference sequence). Here the CDR3 reads CASSQLSPSYEQYF. The CDR3 DNA sequence: TGTGCCAGCAGTCAACTAAGTCCCTCCTACGAGCAGTACTTC.

The chain uses TRBV5-4 and TRBJ1-1, with 8 bases identical to TRBD1. This CDR3 has 17 residues. V shed 4 bases, J shed 3 bases, and the junction held 14 bases outside the gene matches. Germline V gene sequence: CDR1 SGHNT, CDR2 YYREEE (reference sequence). This CDR3 is CASSPRRQGMGDTEAFF. The CDR3 bases are TGTGCCAGCAGCCCGCGCAGACAGGGGATGGGAGACACTGAAGCTTTCTTT.